This T cell receptor beta chain is from a study of cytomegalovirus exposure and HLA in healthy donors. Turning to the study itself: Clustering assigned 81% of the roughly 400 genotyped donors to the Caucasian-associated ancestry cluster.

Concerning this clone: As yet, its antigen is unknown.

General observations from the study: Another analysis was done later, and it associated 16,951 TCR beta sequences with HLA alleles at 0.05 false discovery rate. CMV antigen specificity was confirmed in vitro for a few CMV-associated chains.

The germline V gene encodes CDR1 LGHNA and CDR2 YSLEER. The CDR3 is made up of 17 amino acids. The J segment lost 5 bases and the V segment lost 1 base, leaving 6 bases of the junction unmatched. The primer mix had 60 Vbeta and 13 Jbeta primers. Clones were sequenced by immunoSEQ multiplex PCR, and TCRdb holds only the in-frame ones, with some missing. The sample gives around 180,000 clones, more than 80% of which show up once; 2.4% is in the top ten. This receptor was taken from a male donor in good health and CMV-seronegative. The sequenced material came from PBMCs. The chain has TRBV4-3 and TRBJ1-6; 9 bases match TRBD1. The CDR3: CASSQGRTGVHNSPLHF. CDR3 bases: TGCGCCAGCAGCCAAGGAAGGACAGGGGTCCATAATTCACCCCTCCACTTT.